This TCR beta chain was found in a study of T cell clonotyping in hematopoietic cell transplantation. Produced via immunoSEQ multiplex PCR; TCRdb's table is partial and in-frame only. The repertoire holds roughly 5,000 clones, roughly 86% seen once, with roughly 28% in the top ten. V gave up 1 base and J gave up 3 bases; unmatched junction bases: 2. This CDR3 contains 14 residues. Germline lookup yields CDR1 LGHNA and CDR2 YNFKEQ. General study results and limits: CD4 and CD8 repertoire contributions could not be separated without sorting. Pathologically expanded recipient clonotypes increased progressively from day 30 to day 180 as diversity fell. Few recipient clonotypes overlapped donors; over 95% were de novo at given depth.

Recipient blood drawn about 28 days pretransplant and days 30, 100, 180 after. Remarks on this clone: No antigen is known for it.

This receptor was identified in a male patient aged 70 to 80 who had an allogeneic stem cell transplant from an unrelated donor, so T cells may come from the graft donor. Some clones in this sample may be carry-over from other donors' samples. J is TRBJ2-7 and V is TRBV4-2; 8 positions agree with TRBD1. Sequences were derived from peripheral blood mononuclear cells, sampled 100 days after allogeneic stem cell transplant. CDR3 DNA sequence: TGTGCCAGCAGCCAAGCAGGGGGCCACTACGAGCAGTACTTC. The encoded protein is CASSQAGGHYEQYF.